The 32 T cell receptor beta chains below come from one sample, sequenced in a study of shared clonotypes between healthy human individuals. Assay: immunoSEQ multiplex PCR; the TCRdb copy retains only in-frame clones and omits some. The sample records about 530,000 clones, 96% being singletons. Sequenced material: naive CD4+ T cells sorted from blood. This sample's subset: CD45RA+ positively selected. The receptors stem from a woman in her 30s in good health.

The CDR3 sequence: CASSLSRDSFTGELFF. The CDR3 nucleotides read TGTGCCAGCAGTTTATCGCGGGACAGCTTCACCGGGGAGCTGTTTTTT. This chain connects TRBV27 to TRBJ2-2; D perhaps matches TRBD1 (7 bases). Germline-derived CDR1 and CDR2 are MNHEY and SMNVEV (reference sequence). With 0 bases removed from V and 4 bases from J, the gap between germline ends came to 12 bases. The CDR3 runs to 16 residues.

The V call is TRBV28, the J call TRBJ2-3; D is possibly TRBD1 (6 bases). This CDR3 is built from 14 residues. Looked up from germline, CDR1 is MDHEN and CDR2 is SYDVKM. V lost 5 bases, J lost 6 bases, and 15 bases lay in between. CDR3 coding DNA: TGTGCCAGCAGTCCCCTCGGCAGGGGCGATACGCAGTATTTT. Its protein is CASSPLGRGDTQYF.

The chain employs TRBV7-9 and TRBJ2-5; D uncertain. The DNA end lines up better with TRBJ2-7; the J call may be wrong. Germline lookup yields CDR1 SEHNR and CDR2 FQNEAQ (reference sequence). The CDR3 covers 11 residues. The CDR3 DNA follows: TGTGCCAGCAGCTTAGAGTACGAGCAGTACTTC. This translates into CASSLEYEQYF.

This clone turned up a few times. The gene calls are TRBV6-4 and TRBJ2-1; 9 nucleotides agree with TRBD2. J lost 10 bases, V lost 10 bases, and 11 bases had no gene match. This CDR3 contains 13 residues. CDR1 MRHNA and CDR2 SNTAGT come from the germline V gene. The CDR3 loop is CATAGLAGLEQFF. The CDR3 region has the DNA TGTGCCACCGCTGGGCTAGCGGGATTGGAGCAGTTCTTC.

The CDR3 spells CASSPGTSGSKQYF. The CDR3 nucleotides read TGTGCCAGCAGTCCCGGGACTAGCGGGAGTAAGCAGTACTTC. V gene TRBV28 combines with J gene TRBJ2-7; 14 bases are shared with TRBD2. Germline V CDR1 and CDR2: MDHEN, SYDVKM. The CDR3 totals 14 residues. Trimming at V came to 5 bases and at J to 8 bases, leaving 5 bases not matched to a gene.

This clone has only one observation. The chain carries TRBV7-8 and TRBJ2-7, with D unresolved. V lost 1 base, J lost 2 bases, and 6 bases lay in between. The CDR3 loop spans 13 amino acids. CDR1 and CDR2 from the germline V gene are SGHVS and FQNEAQ. The CDR3 here is CASSLDQAYEQYF. For the CDR3, the DNA is TGTGCCAGCAGCTTAGACCAGGCCTACGAGCAGTACTTC. The variable domain in full, completed from reference TRBV7-8 and TRBJ2-7, reads GAGVSQSPRYKVAKRGQDVALRCDPISGHVSLFWYQQALGQGPEFLTYFQNEAQLDKSGLPSDRFFAERPEGSVSTLKIQRTQQEDSAVYLCASSLDQAYEQYFGPGTRLTVT.

The V and J genes are TRBV27 and TRBJ2-7; 8 bases are shared with TRBD2. Unmatched junction bases numbered 7, after V lost 5 bases and J lost 1 base. The CDR3 contains 15 residues. The germline V gene encodes CDR1 MNHEY and CDR2 SMNVEV (reference sequence). DNA of the CDR3: TGTGCCAGCAGTCTAGCGGGCCACGCTTCCTACGAGCAGTACTTC. It yields the protein CASSLAGHASYEQYF.

This chain uses TRBV10-1 with TRBJ2-2; 7 bases are a match to TRBD1. With V trimmed by 6 bases and J by 6 bases, 4 bases remained unmatched. Per germline, CDR1 WNHNN and CDR2 SYGVQD (reference sequence). The CDR3 loop spans 13 amino acids. The CDR3 region has the DNA TGCGCCAGCAGCCCCACAGGGGCCGGGGAGCTGTTTTTT. This codes for CASSPTGAGELFF.

The chain links TRBV18 to TRBJ2-1; possible D gene TRBD1, 5 bases. The CDR3 covers 14 residues. With 5 bases removed from V and 7 bases from J, the gap between germline ends came to 15 bases. Germline assignment: CDR1 KGHSH and CDR2 LQKENI. The CDR3 is CASSKEAGLNEQFF. The CDR3, as DNA: TGTGCCAGCTCAAAAGAGGCAGGGTTAAATGAGCAGTTCTTC.

To note about this clone: Other DNA sequences in this sample translate to the same CDR3. This sequence joins TRBV7-9 and TRBJ2-7; possibly TRBD1 for D (5 bases). The CDR3 has 12 residues. V gave up 5 bases and J gave up 4 bases, with 9 bases separating them. From germline, CDR1 is SEHNR and CDR2 FQNEAQ (reference sequence). This CDR3 reads CASSRQGYEQYF. DNA of the CDR3: TGTGCCAGCAGCCGTCAGGGTTACGAGCAGTACTTC.

The chain uses TRBV28 and TRBJ1-3, with no clear D. Trimming pared 1 base from V and 0 bases from J, leaving 10 bases between. The CDR3 is 16 amino acids. Germline lookup yields CDR1 MDHEN and CDR2 SYDVKM. The CDR3 DNA is TGTGCCAGCAGTTTATTGAGGGCCCCCTCTGGAAACACCATATATTTT. Residues: CASSLLRAPSGNTIYF.

The V and J genes are TRBV4-1 and TRBJ2-5; 12 positions match TRBD2. Germline CDR1 is MGHRA and CDR2 is YSYEKL. The V segment lost 2 bases and the J segment 6 bases; nucleotides outside the gene matches: 7. The CDR3 totals 16 residues. The CDR3 DNA reads TGCGCCAGCAGCCAACCGACTAGCGGGAGCGGGCAGACCCAGTACTTC. Protein product: CASSQPTSGSGQTQYF.

In regard to this clone: Other DNA sequences in the sample encode the same CDR3. The chain joins TRBV18 to TRBJ1-1; the D is unclear. The CDR3 spans 13 residues. Germline CDR1 reads KGHSH; CDR2 reads LQKENI. Deletions cut 3 bases from V and 0 bases from J, with 5 bases between. CDR3: CASSPTVNTEAFF. CDR3 sequence (DNA): TGTGCCAGCTCACCTACGGTGAACACTGAAGCTTTCTTT.

The CDR3 loop reads CAWGGGRESAYEQYF. The CDR3 nucleotides read TGTGCCTGGGGGGGAGGGCGCGAGAGTGCCTACGAGCAGTACTTC. The V gene is TRBV30, the J gene TRBJ2-7; TRBD2 matches at 7 bases. The CDR3 is 15 amino acids. V lost 5 bases to trimming and J lost 2 bases; unmatched junction nucleotides: 12. Per germline, CDR1 GTSNPN and CDR2 SVGIG (reference sequence).

This rearrangement joins TRBV10-1 to TRBJ2-7, with D perhaps matching TRBD1 (7 bases). Trimming took off 6 bases at V and 0 bases at J, with 21 bases between the two ends. Germline lookup yields CDR1 WNHNN and CDR2 SYGVQD (reference sequence). The CDR3 runs 17 residues. CDR3 nucleotide sequence: TGCGCCAGCAGAGACCTACAGGGGAACGGGAGCTCCTACGAGCAGTACTTC. This gives the protein CASRDLQGNGSSYEQYF.

The genes are TRBV19 and TRBJ2-7; D not resolved. The CDR3 runs 13 residues. V was pared by 0 bases and J by 5 bases, with 8 bases between. Per the germline V gene, CDR1 is LNHDA and CDR2 is SQIVND (reference sequence). The CDR3 protein is CASSIEWRDEQYF. The DNA for the CDR3 is TGTGCCAGTAGTATAGAATGGCGCGACGAGCAGTACTTC.

This clone has just one count. The CDR3 region is CAWRTGTANSPLHF. The CDR3 DNA reads as TGTGCCTGGAGGACCGGGACAGCTAATTCACCCCTCCACTTT. This sequence joins TRBV30 and TRBJ1-6; 7 nucleotides match TRBD1. Trimming at V came to 3 bases and at J to 6 bases, leaving 5 bases not matched to a gene. The CDR3 is made up of 14 amino acids. Germline CDR1 GTSNPN, CDR2 SVGIG (reference sequence).

The J gene is TRBJ1-1, the V gene TRBV28; possible D gene TRBD1, 6 bases. This CDR3 spans 14 amino acids. Trimming cost V 5 bases and J 7 bases, with 17 bases left between them. Germline V lookup: CDR1 MDHEN, CDR2 SYDVKM. The DNA for the CDR3 is TGTGCCAGCAGTCGACCGGCGGGACAAGTTGAAGCTTTCTTT. Translated, it gives CASSRPAGQVEAFF.

The chain joins TRBV27 to TRBJ2-5; no reliable D call. The CDR3 is 13 amino acids. V lost 3 bases to trimming and J lost 4 bases, with 9 bases between them. Germline V lookup: CDR1 MNHEY, CDR2 SMNVEV (reference sequence). The CDR3 region has the DNA TGTGCCAGCAGTTTTGGCAGGACAGAGACCCAGTACTTC. As protein: CASSFGRTETQYF.

The rearrangement links TRBV5-1 to TRBJ2-3; maybe TRBD2 (5 bases). Trimming removed 4 bases at V and 0 bases at J, with 15 bases between. Per the germline V gene, CDR1 is SGHRS and CDR2 is YFSETQ. This CDR3 comprises 16 residues. The chain's CDR3 is CASSPGADTSTDTQYF. The CDR3 DNA sequence: TGCGCCAGCAGCCCCGGAGCGGATACTAGCACAGATACGCAGTATTTT.

The table lists this clone with a few counts. V is TRBV18 and J is TRBJ1-1, with D unresolved. V was pared by 2 bases and J by 1 base, with 14 bases between. This CDR3 is 16 amino acids long. Germline CDR1 KGHSH, CDR2 LQKENI. Here the CDR3 DNA reads TGTGCCAGCTCACCAGGGGTGGGAGGAACGAACACTGAAGCTTTCTTT. Protein sequence: CASSPGVGGTNTEAFF.

V is TRBV2 and J is TRBJ1-3, with unresolved D. V was pared by 6 bases and J by 0 bases, with 6 bases between. Germline V gene lookup returns CDR1 SNHLY and CDR2 FYNNEI. The CDR3 covers 13 residues. The CDR3 spells CASSGFSGNTIYF. The CDR3, as DNA: TGTGCCAGCAGCGGGTTCTCTGGAAACACCATATATTTT. The full variable domain, completed using reference TRBV2 and TRBJ1-3, is EPEVTQTPSHQVTQMGQEVILRCVPISNHLYFYWYRQILGQKVEFLVSFYNNEISEKSEIFDDQFSVERPDGSNFTLKIRSTKLEDSAMYFCASSGFSGNTIYFGEGSWLTVV.

V gene TRBV5-5 combines with J gene TRBJ2-7; weak D call: TRBD1 (5 bases). Trimming took off 7 bases at V and 7 bases at J, with 18 bases between the two ends. This CDR3 has 13 amino acids. The germline V gene has CDR1 SGHKS and CDR2 YYEKEE (reference sequence). For the CDR3, the DNA is TGTGCCAGCGCAAGGTGGGGCGTCGGAGAGCAGTACTTC. It encodes CASARWGVGEQYF. Based on the CDR3 plus reference TRBV5-5 and TRBJ2-7, the full variable domain is DAGVTQSPTHLIKTRGQQVTLRCSPISGHKSVSWYQQVLGQGPQFIFQYYEKEERGRGNFPDRFSARQFPNYSSELNVNALLLGDSALYLCASARWGVGEQYFGPGTRLTVT.

As for this clone: Different DNA sequences within this sample yield the same CDR3. V usage is TRBV5-4 and J usage is TRBJ2-3; possibly TRBD2 for D (5 bases). The CDR3 loop spans 14 amino acids. With 0 bases removed from V and 0 bases from J, the gap between germline ends came to 5 bases. Germline loops: CDR1 SGHNT, CDR2 YYREEE (reference sequence). The CDR3 region is CASSLAGSTDTQYF. DNA of the CDR3: TGTGCCAGCAGCTTGGCGGGAAGCACAGATACGCAGTATTTT.

The chain couples TRBV7-9 to TRBJ2-3; D may be TRBD1 (6 bases). CDR1 SEHNR and CDR2 FQNEAQ come from the germline V gene (reference sequence). V gave up 2 bases and J gave up 4 bases, with 13 bases separating them. This CDR3 has 15 residues. The CDR3 is CASSLQGNVPDTQYF. CDR3 sequence (DNA): TGTGCCAGCAGCTTACAGGGGAACGTACCAGATACGCAGTATTTT. Combining the CDR3 with reference TRBV7-9 and TRBJ2-3 gives the whole variable domain DTGVSQNPRHKITKRGQNVTFRCDPISEHNRLYWYRQTLGQGPEFLTYFQNEAQLEKSRLLSDRFSAERPKGSFSTLEIQRTEQGDSAMYLCASSLQGNVPDTQYFGPGTRLTVL.

The CDR3 reads CAISERGNRGTEAFF. CDR3 in DNA: TGTGCCATCAGTGAGAGGGGGAACAGGGGTACTGAAGCTTTCTTT. The chain links TRBV10-3 to TRBJ1-1; 7 bases match TRBD1. J was trimmed by 5 bases and V by 2 bases; bases with no gene match: 8. The CDR3 totals 15 residues. CDR1 is ENHRY and CDR2 is SYGVKD in the germline V gene.

This clone has only one observation. The chain recombines TRBV28 with TRBJ1-1, with 11 positions matching TRBD1. V was clipped by 4 bases and J by 4 bases; unmatched bases: 5. Germline loops: CDR1 MDHEN, CDR2 SYDVKM. The CDR3 runs 15 residues. The CDR3 sequence: CASSSTGTGGTEAFF. The CDR3 DNA sequence: TGTGCCAGCAGTTCCACCGGGACAGGGGGCACTGAAGCTTTCTTT.

This clone is a singleton in its sample. The CDR3 DNA reads as TGTGCCAGCGGACCCCCCTCTGGGGCCAACGTCCTGACTTTC. Encoded protein: CASGPPSGANVLTF. The V and J genes are TRBV18 and TRBJ2-6, with D unresolved. In germline, CDR1 is KGHSH, CDR2 LQKENI. Trimming removed 8 bases from V and 0 bases from J, with 8 bases in between. The CDR3 has 14 residues.

The chain uses TRBV5-1 and TRBJ1-2; D remains unclear. Germline lookup yields CDR1 SGHRS and CDR2 YFSETQ. V lost 2 bases and J 6 bases, leaving 11 bases between the germline ends. CDR3 length equals 13 residues. The CDR3 loop is CASSLAQADGYTF. The CDR3, as DNA: TGCGCCAGCAGCTTAGCTCAGGCGGATGGCTACACCTTC.

This sequence joins TRBV28 and TRBJ1-2; 9 bases match TRBD1. V trimming: 2 bases; J trimming: 9 bases; junction bases outside the gene matches: 4. CDR1 is MDHEN and CDR2 is SYDVKM in the germline V gene. The CDR3 totals 13 residues. The CDR3 region is CASSLVDRGRYTF. The DNA for the CDR3 is TGTGCCAGCAGTTTAGTGGACAGGGGACGCTACACCTTC.

This rearrangement joins TRBV7-3 to TRBJ2-1; D uncertain. Trimming cost V 3 bases and J 3 bases, with 12 bases left between them. Germline V gives CDR1 SGHTA, CDR2 FQGTGA. This CDR3 has 15 amino acids. This chain's CDR3 is CASSLGTPGYNEQFF. The CDR3, as DNA: TGTGCCAGCAGCTTGGGAACGCCCGGCTACAATGAGCAGTTCTTC.

V and J are TRBV6-5 and TRBJ2-7; 7 bases align to TRBD1. Germline trimming cut 4 bases from V and 7 bases from J; bases unmatched to any gene: 13. There are 15 residues in the CDR3. Germline lookup yields CDR1 MNHEY and CDR2 SVGAGI. The chain's CDR3 is CASSSNRGPGREQYF. The CDR3 DNA follows: TGTGCCAGCAGTTCCAATAGGGGGCCTGGGCGGGAGCAGTACTTC.